The TCR beta chain under discussion was sequenced for a study of shared clonotypes between healthy human individuals. Study observations and caveats: Large sequencing depth failed to make sorted-subset sequencing complete, rarefaction showed. Only blood was sampled, and tissue TCR repertoires likely differ from blood ones. Non-shared clonotypes had lower generation probabilities than clonotypes shared by all four sorted-subset donors.

Germline lookup yields CDR1 SGHTA and CDR2 FQGNSA. V lost 5 bases, J lost 4 bases, and 7 bases lay in between. The CDR3 is made up of 12 amino acids. This clone has only a few counts. Its antigen is unidentified. Assay: immunoSEQ multiplex PCR; the TCRdb copy retains only in-frame clones and omits some. The data hold about 960,000 clones, with 60% to 85% observed a single time. The V and J genes are TRBV7-2 and TRBJ2-3; D gene ambiguous. The sequenced sample was memory CD4+ T cells sorted from blood. The subset here: CD45RA-negative fraction. This clonotype was sampled from a man in his late teens or twenties in good health. The CDR3 coding sequence is TGTGCCAGCAGCACAACAGCAGATACGCAGTATTTT. It translates to CASSTTADTQYF. The variable domain in full, with the rest retrieved from reference TRBV7-2 and TRBJ2-3, is GAGVSQSPSNKVTEKGKDVELRCDPISGHTALYWYRQSLGQGLEFLIYFQGNSAPDKSGLPSDRFSAERTGGSVSTLTIQRTQQEDSAVYLCASSTTADTQYFGPGTRLTVL.